The following is a T cell receptor (beta chain) sequence with its context. Purification of the CD8+ and CD4+ T cells relied on negative isolation, and TEMRA cells underwent FACS enrichment. These data are taken from a study of CD8 T cells in Susac syndrome. There are 10 residues in the CDR3. Trimming left V 6 bases short and J 10 bases short, with 7 bases between. Per germline, CDR1 SEHNR and CDR2 FQNEAQ (reference sequence). Random hexamers primed reverse transcription of roughly 0.5 to 1 ug RNA. An immunoSEQ multiplex PCR generated amplified TCR beta CDR3 products spanning 54 Vbeta and 13 Jbeta. In TCRdb, the immunoSEQ multiplex PCR reads were re-called with MiXCR into one record per CDR3 protein. The sample yields approximately 160,000 distinct CDR3 sequences, roughly 94% seen once.

The sequencing input was CD4+ T cells from PBMCs. This sequence was found in a human donor in good health. The chain recombines TRBV7-9 with TRBJ2-1; D is ambiguous. The CDR3 protein is CASSLGEQFF. CDR3 nucleotides: TGTGCCAGCAGTCTCGGCGAGCAGTTCTTC. Combining the CDR3 with reference TRBV7-9 and TRBJ2-1 gives the whole variable domain DTGVSQNPRHKITKRGQNVTFRCDPISEHNRLYWYRQTLGQGPEFLTYFQNEAQLEKSRLLSDRFSAERPKGSFSTLEIQRTEQGDSAMYLCASSLGEQFFGPGTRLTVL.